This is a list of T cell receptor beta chains from one sample in a study of Graves' ophthalmopathy and Graves' hyperthyroidism. TCRdb called the multiplex PCR reads again in MiXCR, with one record for every CDR3 protein. The sample lists 450,000 or so distinct CDR3 sequences, under 15% occurring once. Sequencing used blood. These receptors were taken from a woman under 40 with Graves' ophthalmopathy. Both conserved end residues are part of each CDR3. The order of the fields is J gene, V gene, CDR3 protein.

>TRBJ2-2|TRBV5-1
CANYTRNTGELFF
>TRBJ2-5|TRBV6-1
CASSLRDREAKGTQYF
>TRBJ2-5|TRBV7-2
CASSFRMGETQYF
>TRBJ2-5|TRBV5-6
CASSFRAMGGETQYF
>TRBJ1-1|TRBV29-1
CSVDGTETEAFF
>TRBJ1-5|TRBV7-8
CASSLGTGMSRNQPQHF
>TRBJ1-1|TRBV19
CASSIQGARTEAFF
>TRBJ1-1|TRBV30
CAWSRVMGTEAFF
>TRBJ2-5|TRBV11-2
CASSPGASAKLQETQYF
>TRBJ2-5|TRBV27
CASRTYERTGGGETQYF
>TRBJ1-1|TRBV12-3/TRBV12-4
CASSRQGSWLLAFF
>TRBJ2-5|TRBV12-3/TRBV12-4
CASSLRSGGETQYF
>TRBJ1-5|TRBV30
CAWSVPGQPLGPQHF
>TRBJ2-7|TRBV6-1
CASRGVFAGTSTYEQYF
>TRBJ1-6|TRBV19
CASRPGTANSPLHF
>TRBJ2-7|TRBV28
CASSQGLYEQYF
>TRBJ1-2|TRBV12-3/TRBV12-4
CASSLAGPNYGYTF
>TRBJ1-1|TRBV29-1
CSVTRGDSEAFF
>TRBJ1-1|TRBV6-2/TRBV6-3
CASINRNTEAFF
>TRBJ2-7|TRBV28
CASNARGYEQYF
>TRBJ2-5|TRBV12-5
CASGPLGLAGGETQYF
>TRBJ1-2|TRBV10-3
CAISESVGGRHIPNYGYTF
>TRBJ2-5|TRBV20-1
CSASRGPLQETQYF
>TRBJ1-1|TRBV12-3/TRBV12-4
CASNLRGYTEAFF
>TRBJ2-7|TRBV15
CATSRWDSSYEQYF
>TRBJ2-7|TRBV2
CASTETRFYEQYF
>TRBJ2-6|TRBV4-2
CASSQDEDGANVLTF
>TRBJ1-1|TRBV6-5
CASSYSAALNTEAFF
>TRBJ1-5|TRBV2
CASRKVIENQPQHF
>TRBJ2-5|TRBV27
CASSSTPGRRETQYF
>TRBJ2-5|TRBV30
CAWRVSGGGRAQYF
>TRBJ2-5|TRBV7-2
CASRPTSTPQETQYF
>TRBJ1-6|TRBV27
CASSQTRQGENSPLHF
>TRBJ2-5|TRBV15
CATRPGLADQETQYF
>TRBJ1-5|TRBV6-1
CASSGEATGSGQPQHF
>TRBJ2-2|TRBV6-4
CASSLGGDTGELFF
>TRBJ1-6|TRBV6-1
CASSPQGRGSPLHF
>TRBJ1-1|TRBV2
CASSVGPLGDTEAFF
>TRBJ1-6|TRBV29-1
CSVSTGTGNSPLHF
>TRBJ2-7|TRBV12-3/TRBV12-4
CASSPGSDYYEQYF
>TRBJ1-1|TRBV15
CATSREPTGVGSEAFF
>TRBJ1-2|TRBV7-9
CASSLAQGANYGYTF
>TRBJ2-5|TRBV11-2
CASSLESSGSLGQETQYF
>TRBJ1-1|TRBV19
CASSTTLFTEAFF
>TRBJ2-7|TRBV13
CASSPDRVGEQYF
>TRBJ2-5|TRBV7-9
CASSLGLDRVKQTQYF
>TRBJ2-7|TRBV6-1
CASRRGIQGYEQYF